The entry below describes one TCR beta chain. This specimen belongs to a study of blood T cell repertoires in COVID-19. This table comes from immunoSEQ multiplex PCR, and its TCRdb copy is limited to in-frame clones, with some not included. The sample lists 350,000 to 450,000 clones, roughly 90% occurring once. Germline V gene data show CDR1 as ENHRY and CDR2 as SYGVKD. There are 14 residues in the CDR3. V lost 3 bases and J lost 10; bases outside the gene matches: 9. This chain links TRBV10-3 with TRBJ2-3; 8 bases match TRBD1. The TCR was taken from a woman aged 18-29 years who had been exposed to COVID-19. Sequencing was carried out using PBMCs or T cells enriched from blood (not recorded which). CDR3 nucleotides: TGTGCCATCAGTGACGGGACAGGCCACAGAGCGCAGTATTTT. Amino acid sequence: CAISDGTGHRAQYF.